This T cell receptor beta chain was captured by sequencing in a study of T-cell memory formation after mild COVID-19. Germline loops: CDR1 SNHLY, CDR2 FYNNEI. The CDR3 covers 14 residues. Trimming removed 11 bases from V and 2 bases from J, with 16 bases in between. General study points: The SARS-CoV-2 specificity of second-wave clones reaching peak at day 37 remained unverified. Researchers report contracting CD4+ clones mostly in CM and EM, with CD8+ clones in EMRA.

The 5'RACE method, run with constant-segment primers, produced TCR alpha and TCR beta cDNA libraries (carrying sample barcodes and UMIs). MiXCR, run by TCRdb on the 5' RACE reads, gives a single entry per CDR3 protein. The sample lists fewer than 650,000 distinct CDR3 sequences, about 18% occurring once. This clonotype was seen a handful of times. Antigen unknown. The TCR originated in an adult woman who had mild COVID-19 (a few samples of this study predate the infection). Cell type and time point are not known. The chain is built from TRBV2 and TRBJ2-1; D might be TRBD2 (6 bases). Sequenced: PBMCs or a T cell subset sorted from them (not recorded which). In DNA, the CDR3 is TGTGCCTTCTACGATCGGGGGACCTACAATGAGCAGTTCTTC. Translated, it gives CAFYDRGTYNEQFF.